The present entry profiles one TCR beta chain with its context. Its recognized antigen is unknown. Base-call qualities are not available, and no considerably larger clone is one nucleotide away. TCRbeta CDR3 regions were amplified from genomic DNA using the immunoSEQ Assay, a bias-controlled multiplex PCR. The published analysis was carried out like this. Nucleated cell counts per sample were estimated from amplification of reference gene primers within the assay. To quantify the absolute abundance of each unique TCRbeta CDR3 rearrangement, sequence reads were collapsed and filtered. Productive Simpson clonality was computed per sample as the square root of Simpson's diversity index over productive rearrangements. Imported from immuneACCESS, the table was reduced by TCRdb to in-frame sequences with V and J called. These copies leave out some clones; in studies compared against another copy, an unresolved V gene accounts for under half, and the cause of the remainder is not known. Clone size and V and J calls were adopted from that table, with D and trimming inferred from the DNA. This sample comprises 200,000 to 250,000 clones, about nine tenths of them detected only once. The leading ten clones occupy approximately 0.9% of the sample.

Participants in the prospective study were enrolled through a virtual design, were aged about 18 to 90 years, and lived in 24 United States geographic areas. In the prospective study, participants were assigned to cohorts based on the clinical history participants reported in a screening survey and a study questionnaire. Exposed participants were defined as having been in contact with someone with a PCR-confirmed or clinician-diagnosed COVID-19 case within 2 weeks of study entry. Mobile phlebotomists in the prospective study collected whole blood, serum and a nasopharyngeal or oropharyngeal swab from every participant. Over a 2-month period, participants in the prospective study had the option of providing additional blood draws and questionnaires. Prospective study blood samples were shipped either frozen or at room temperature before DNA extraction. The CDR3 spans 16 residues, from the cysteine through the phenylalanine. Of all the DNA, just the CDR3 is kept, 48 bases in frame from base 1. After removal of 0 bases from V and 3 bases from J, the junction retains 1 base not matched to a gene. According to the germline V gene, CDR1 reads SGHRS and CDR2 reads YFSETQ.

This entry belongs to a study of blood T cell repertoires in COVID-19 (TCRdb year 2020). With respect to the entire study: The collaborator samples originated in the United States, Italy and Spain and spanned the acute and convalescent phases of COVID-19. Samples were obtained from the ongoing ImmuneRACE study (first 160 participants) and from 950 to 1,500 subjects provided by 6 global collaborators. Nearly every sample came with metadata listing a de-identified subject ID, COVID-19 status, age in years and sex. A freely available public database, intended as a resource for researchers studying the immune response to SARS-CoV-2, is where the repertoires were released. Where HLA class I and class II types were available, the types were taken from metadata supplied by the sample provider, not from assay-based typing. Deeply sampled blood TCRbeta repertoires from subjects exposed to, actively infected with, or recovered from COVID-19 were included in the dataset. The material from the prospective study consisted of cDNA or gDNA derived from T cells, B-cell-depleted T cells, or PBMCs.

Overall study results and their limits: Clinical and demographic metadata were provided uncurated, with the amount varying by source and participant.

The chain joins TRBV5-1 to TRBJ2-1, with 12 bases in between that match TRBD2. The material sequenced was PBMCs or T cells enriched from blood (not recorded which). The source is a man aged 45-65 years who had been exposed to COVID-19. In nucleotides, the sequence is TGCGCCAGCAGCTTGGTGGGACTAGCGGGCTACAATGAGCAGTTCTTC. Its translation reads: CASSLVGLAGYNEQFF.